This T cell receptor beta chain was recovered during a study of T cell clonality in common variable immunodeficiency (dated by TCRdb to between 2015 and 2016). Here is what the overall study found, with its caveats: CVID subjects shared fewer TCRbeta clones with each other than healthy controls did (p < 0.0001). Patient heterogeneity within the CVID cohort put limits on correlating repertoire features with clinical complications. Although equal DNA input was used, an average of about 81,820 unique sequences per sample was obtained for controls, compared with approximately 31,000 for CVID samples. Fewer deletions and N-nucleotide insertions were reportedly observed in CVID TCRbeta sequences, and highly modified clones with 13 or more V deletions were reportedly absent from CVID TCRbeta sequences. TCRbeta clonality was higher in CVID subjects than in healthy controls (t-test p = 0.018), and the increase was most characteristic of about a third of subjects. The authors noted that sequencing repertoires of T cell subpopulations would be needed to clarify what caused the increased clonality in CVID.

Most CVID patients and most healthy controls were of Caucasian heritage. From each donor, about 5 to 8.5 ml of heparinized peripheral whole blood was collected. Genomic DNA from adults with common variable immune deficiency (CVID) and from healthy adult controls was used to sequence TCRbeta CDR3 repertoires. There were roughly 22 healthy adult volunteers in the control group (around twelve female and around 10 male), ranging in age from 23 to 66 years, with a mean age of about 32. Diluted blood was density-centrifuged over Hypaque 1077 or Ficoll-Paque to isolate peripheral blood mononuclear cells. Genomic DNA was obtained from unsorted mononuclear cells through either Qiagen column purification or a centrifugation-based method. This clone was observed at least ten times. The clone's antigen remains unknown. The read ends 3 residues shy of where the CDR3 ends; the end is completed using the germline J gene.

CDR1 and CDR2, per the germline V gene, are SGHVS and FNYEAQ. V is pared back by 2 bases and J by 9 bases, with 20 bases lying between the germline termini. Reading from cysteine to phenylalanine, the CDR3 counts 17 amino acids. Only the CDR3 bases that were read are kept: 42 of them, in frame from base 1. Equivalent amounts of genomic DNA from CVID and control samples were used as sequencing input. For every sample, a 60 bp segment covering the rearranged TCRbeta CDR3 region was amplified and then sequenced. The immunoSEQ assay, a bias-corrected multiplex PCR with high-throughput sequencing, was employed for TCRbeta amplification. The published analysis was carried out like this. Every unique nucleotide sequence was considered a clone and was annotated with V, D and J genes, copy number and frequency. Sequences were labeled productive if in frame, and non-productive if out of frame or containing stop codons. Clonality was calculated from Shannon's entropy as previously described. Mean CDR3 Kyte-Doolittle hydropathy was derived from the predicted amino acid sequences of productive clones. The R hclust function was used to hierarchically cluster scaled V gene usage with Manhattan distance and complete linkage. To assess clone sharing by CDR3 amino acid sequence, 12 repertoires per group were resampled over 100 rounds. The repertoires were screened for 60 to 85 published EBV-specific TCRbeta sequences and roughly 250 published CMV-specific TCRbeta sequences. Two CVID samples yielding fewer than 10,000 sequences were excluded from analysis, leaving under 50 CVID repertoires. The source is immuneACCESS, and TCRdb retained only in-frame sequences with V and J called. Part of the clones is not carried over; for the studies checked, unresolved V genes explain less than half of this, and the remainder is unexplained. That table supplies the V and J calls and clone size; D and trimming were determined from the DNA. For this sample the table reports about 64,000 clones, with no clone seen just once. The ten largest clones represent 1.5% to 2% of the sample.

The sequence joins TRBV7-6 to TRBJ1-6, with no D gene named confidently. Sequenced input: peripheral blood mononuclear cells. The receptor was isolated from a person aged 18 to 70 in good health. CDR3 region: CASSLTEQAQVVSPLHF. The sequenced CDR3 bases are TGTGCCAGCAGCTTAACGGAGCAGGCCCAAGTTGTTTCACCC.